This passage covers 2 T cell receptor beta chains from one sample sequenced in a study of type 1 regulatory T cells. Each CDR3 protein is one row after TCRdb ran MiXCR on the reads. The sample records about 59,000 distinct CDR3 sequences, 62% being singletons. These receptors lack a known antigen. The sample was cultured non-Tr1 T cells, either the whole culture or a sorted T cell fraction (not recorded which). These receptors all come from a human donor in good health.

This chain connects TRBV29-1 to TRBJ2-1; D call uncertain. There are 14 residues in the CDR3. CDR1 is SQVTM, CDR2 ANQGSEA, per germline. The germline V and J ends were trimmed by 6 bases and 1 base, with 13 bases remaining between them. The CDR3 reads CSVVLPPSYNEQFF. As DNA, the CDR3 is TGCAGCGTCGTTTTGCCCCCTTCCTACAATGAGCAGTTCTTC.

This sequence joins TRBV7-2 and TRBJ2-5, with D tentatively TRBD1 (6 bases). Germline CDR1 is SGHTA and CDR2 is FQGNSA. Trimming stripped 4 bases from V and 3 bases from J, with 12 bases between. The CDR3 extends over 14 amino acids. CDR3 DNA: TGTGCCAGCAGCTCCCCCACAGGGAAAGAGACCCAGTACTTC. Translation: CASSSPTGKETQYF.